Listed below are T cell receptor beta chains from one sample, sequenced in a study of blood T cell repertoires in COVID-19. Assay used: immunoSEQ multiplex PCR; TCRdb lists only in-frame clones, some missing. The repertoire has some 300,000 clones, about 91% of them found once; the top ten carry around a tenth. Material for sequencing was PBMCs or T cells enriched from blood (not recorded which). These receptor sequences come from a woman aged 40 to 50 who had recovered from COVID-19. Each CDR3 is given with its conserved first and last residue. A D gene is named only where the DNA matches it firmly. For some rows the clone size is stated as once, few or many, or as a class when expanded; others skip it.

J	V	size	D	CDR3	DNA
TRBJ2-2	TRBV2	NA	NA	CATRQGGTGELFF	TGTGCCACCAGACAGGGAGGGACCGGGGAGCTGTTTTTT
TRBJ1-6	TRBV3-1/TRBV3-2	NA	NA	CASSQDGGWDSPLHF	TGTGCCAGCAGCCAAGATGGAGGGTGGGATTCACCCCTCCACTTT
TRBJ2-1	TRBV18	NA	TRBD2	CASSSFTGRTSGGGNEQFF	TGTGCCAGCTCGTCTTTTACCGGACGCACTAGCGGGGGGGGGAATGAGCAGTTCTTC
TRBJ2-3	TRBV7-2	NA	NA	CASSLAPGISDTQYF	TGTGCCAGCAGCTTGGCCCCCGGTATTAGCGATACGCAGTATTTT
TRBJ1-5	TRBV19	NA	NA	CASTESWSVGNQPQHF	TGTGCCAGTACCGAATCCTGGAGTGTGGGCAATCAGCCCCAGCATTTT
TRBJ2-3	TRBV27	NA	TRBD2	CASSWRLAGDTQYF	TGTGCCAGCAGTTGGCGACTAGCGGGAGATACGCAGTATTTT
TRBJ2-7	TRBV7-9	NA	NA	CASSLGGQGLSYEQYF	TGTGCCAGCAGCTTAGGTGGGCAGGGTCTCTCCTACGAGCAGTACTTC
TRBJ1-6	TRBV6-5	NA	NA	CASSYSNTGNSPLHF	TGTGCCAGCAGTTACTCGAACACAGGGAATTCACCCCTCCACTTT
TRBJ2-2	TRBV5-1	NA	TRBD2	CASSLKRDYTGELFF	TGCGCCAGCAGCCTTAAGCGGGATTACACCGGGGAGCTGTTTTTT
TRBJ2-5	TRBV27	once	TRBD2	CASGGPGLTETQYF	TGTGCCTCGGGGGGGCCGGGATTAACTGAGACCCAGTACTTC
TRBJ2-7	TRBV7-2	NA	TRBD2	CASSFSGGAREQYF	TGTGCCAGCAGCTTTAGCGGGGGGGCGAGGGAGCAGTACTTC
TRBJ2-3	TRBV7-2	NA	NA	CASSLASGVTDTQYF	TGTGCCAGCAGCTTAGCGTCAGGGGTCACAGATACGCAGTATTTT
TRBJ2-7	TRBV2	NA	NA	CASKNSFSDSYEQYF	TGTGCCAGCAAGAACAGTTTTTCCGACTCCTACGAGCAGTACTTC
TRBJ2-5	TRBV7-2	NA	TRBD2	CASRRSGGGQETQYF	TGTGCCAGCAGGCGTAGCGGGGGCGGGCAAGAGACCCAGTACTTC
TRBJ1-2	TRBV4-1	NA	NA	CASSLRDFSGGYTF	TGCGCCAGCAGCCTCCGGGACTTCTCCGGCGGCTACACCTTC
TRBJ1-2	TRBV12-5	once	TRBD1	CASGRDRGYGYTF	TGTGCTAGTGGTCGGGACAGGGGGTATGGCTACACCTTC
TRBJ2-7	TRBV6-5	few	NA	CASSYAPSVNEQYF	TGTGCCAGCAGTTACGCCCCCTCGGTGAACGAGCAGTACTTC
TRBJ2-7	TRBV6-5	NA	TRBD1	CASSPTGGRNEQYF	TGTGCCAGCAGCCCGACAGGGGGCCGTAACGAGCAGTACTTC
TRBJ1-1	TRBV9	NA	TRBD1	CASSIRTGGNFGVPNFTEAFF	TGTGCCAGCAGCATACGGACAGGGGGCAACTTCGGCGTTCCAAACTTCACTGAAGCTTTCTTT
TRBJ1-2	TRBV7-9	NA	TRBD1	CASSRDRWNGYTF	TGTGCCAGCAGCCGGGACAGGTGGAATGGCTACACCTTC
TRBJ1-3	TRBV9	NA	NA	CASSVEPELWSAGNTIYF	TGTGCCAGCAGCGTAGAGCCGGAGCTCTGGTCGGCTGGAAACACCATATATTTT
TRBJ2-1	TRBV5-1	NA	TRBD1	CASRQGNNEQFF	TGCGCCAGCAGACAGGGGAACAATGAGCAGTTCTTC
TRBJ2-5	TRBV19	NA	TRBD1	CASSRTGLGTQYF	TGTGCCAGTAGTCGGACAGGCCTAGGGACCCAGTACTTC
TRBJ2-7	TRBV30	NA	NA	CAWNPGILFHEQYF	TGTGCCTGGAATCCGGGGATACTTTTCCACGAGCAGTACTTC
TRBJ1-2	TRBV19	NA	NA	CASSIVQAGVIGYGYTF	TGTGCCAGTAGTATAGTGCAGGCAGGGGTAATCGGCTATGGCTACACCTTC
TRBJ1-1	TRBV9	few	TRBD1	CASSGKTGSTEAFF	TGTGCCAGCAGCGGGAAGACAGGGAGCACTGAAGCTTTCTTT
TRBJ1-2	TRBV3-1/TRBV3-2	NA	TRBD1	CASRLGQANYGYTF	TGTGCCAGCAGGTTGGGACAGGCCAACTATGGCTACACCTTC
TRBJ1-1	TRBV10-3	few	NA	CAISESGGTGTEAFF	TGTGCCATCAGTGAGTCTGGGGGCACGGGCACTGAAGCTTTCTTT
TRBJ1-1	TRBV11-3	few	NA	CASSSRNTEAFF	TGTGCCAGCAGCTCCAGGAACACTGAAGCTTTCTTT
TRBJ1-3	TRBV29-1	NA	NA	CSGEGTGNTIYF	TGCAGCGGTGAGGGGACAGGAAACACCATATATTTT
TRBJ1-6	TRBV20-1	NA	TRBD1	CSASPRDRAPSRDSPLHF	TGCAGTGCTAGTCCCCGGGACAGGGCTCCCTCTCGGGATTCACCCCTCCACTTT
TRBJ1-6	TRBV5-8	NA	TRBD1	CASSLALGQGYSPLHF	TGTGCCAGCAGCTTGGCGCTAGGACAGGGCTATTCACCCCTCCACTTT
TRBJ2-3	TRBV9	NA	NA	CASSVGAGFSSDTQYF	TGTGCCAGCAGCGTAGGGGCAGGGTTCAGTTCAGATACGCAGTATTTT
TRBJ1-3	TRBV5-1	NA	NA	CASSYDGVTGNTIYF	TGCGCCAGCAGCTACGACGGGGTGACTGGAAACACCATATATTTT
TRBJ2-5	TRBV29-1	NA	NA	CSVGGGRALQETQYF	TGCAGCGTTGGGGGGGGCAGGGCCCTTCAAGAGACCCAGTACTTC
TRBJ2-1	TRBV10-3	NA	NA	CAISETRDGEQFF	TGTGCCATCAGTGAAACTAGGGATGGTGAGCAGTTCTTC
TRBJ2-7	TRBV28	NA	NA	CASRRTGTPLEQYF	TGTGCCAGCAGACGCACCGGGACTCCACTCGAGCAGTACTTC
TRBJ2-7	TRBV18	NA	NA	CASSHIEGENLYEQYF	TGTGCCAGCTCACATATAGAGGGGGAGAACCTCTACGAGCAGTACTTC
TRBJ2-7	TRBV19	NA	NA	CASSIRGSSYEQYF	TGTGCCAGTAGTATCAGGGGCAGCTCCTACGAGCAGTACTTC
TRBJ1-1	TRBV7-9	NA	NA	CASSPPMGTENTEAFF	TGTGCCAGCAGCCCCCCAATGGGGACTGAAAACACTGAAGCTTTCTTT
TRBJ2-2	TRBV6-5	NA	NA	CASRAPGELFF	TGTGCCAGCAGGGCCCCCGGGGAGCTGTTTTTT
TRBJ1-6	TRBV28	NA	NA	CASSLIRAPLHF	TGTGCCAGCAGTTTAATCAGGGCACCCCTCCACTTT
TRBJ2-1	TRBV29-1	NA	TRBD1	CSIRATGDNEQFF	TGCAGCATTCGGGCGACAGGGGACAATGAGCAGTTCTTC
TRBJ2-3	TRBV27	NA	TRBD2	CASSLSGSGSPADTQYF	TGTGCCAGCAGTTTATCGGGTAGCGGGAGTCCCGCAGATACGCAGTATTTT
TRBJ1-1	TRBV4-1	NA	NA	CASSQPRRGNTEAFF	TGCGCCAGCAGCCAACCCCGGAGGGGGAACACTGAAGCTTTCTTT
TRBJ2-7	TRBV7-9	NA	TRBD1	CASAVDRVSYEQYF	TGTGCCAGCGCCGTGGACAGGGTATCCTACGAGCAGTACTTC
TRBJ1-2	TRBV24-1	NA	NA	CATSDWQGYGYTF	TGTGCCACCAGTGATTGGCAGGGATATGGCTACACCTTC
TRBJ2-7	TRBV5-4	NA	NA	CASTLDSNYEQYF	TGTGCCAGCACCCTTGACTCCAATTACGAGCAGTACTTC
TRBJ1-1	TRBV15	NA	TRBD1	CATSRDIRTGGVKTEAFF	TGTGCCACCAGCAGAGATATTAGGACAGGGGGAGTTAAGACTGAAGCTTTCTTT